This entry describes one T cell receptor beta chain. Its antigen is still unknown. Germline values: CDR1 LNHDA, CDR2 SQIVND (reference sequence). CDR3 length: 13 amino acids. The V gene lost 5 bases and the J gene lost 6 bases, with 10 bases spanning the gap. TCRdb's table, derived via immunoSEQ multiplex PCR, lists solely in-frame clones and lacks some. Among 90,000 to 95,000 clones listed, 90% to 95% were seen once. The data were obtained in a study of T cell responses to AZD1222 COVID-19 vaccine. Points from the study as a whole: Spike-specific TCR repertoires showed rising breadth and depth after two AZD1222 doses. Reports say nearly half of spike-specific TCRs go after unmutated variant regions. Among the donors, most were white British and more were female, and clonal diversity was possibly underestimated.

This chain uses TRBV19 with TRBJ1-4, with D unresolved. The specimen comprised peripheral blood, sampled on day 0 of AZD1222 vaccination. This clonotype was obtained from an adult in good health. DNA of the CDR3: TGTGCCAGTAGTTTTGGACTCTATGAAAAACTGTTTTTT. Protein: CASSFGLYEKLFF. Variable domain in full (rest from reference TRBV19 and TRBJ1-4): DGGITQSPKYLFRKEGQNVTLSCEQNLNHDAMYWYRQDPGQGLRLIYYSQIVNDFQKGDIAEGYSVSREKKESFPLTVTSAQKNPTAFYLCASSFGLYEKLFFGSGTQLSVL.